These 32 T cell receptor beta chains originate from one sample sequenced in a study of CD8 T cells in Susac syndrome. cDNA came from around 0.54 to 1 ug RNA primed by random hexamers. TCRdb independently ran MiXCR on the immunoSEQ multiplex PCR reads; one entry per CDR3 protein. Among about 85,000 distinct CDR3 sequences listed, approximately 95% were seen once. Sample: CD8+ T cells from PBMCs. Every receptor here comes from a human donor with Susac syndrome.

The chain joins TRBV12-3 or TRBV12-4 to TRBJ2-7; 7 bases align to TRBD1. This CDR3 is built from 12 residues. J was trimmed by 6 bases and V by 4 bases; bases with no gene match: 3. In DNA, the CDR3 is TGTGCCAGCAGTTGGACAGGAGGCGAGCAGTACTTC. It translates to CASSWTGGEQYF.

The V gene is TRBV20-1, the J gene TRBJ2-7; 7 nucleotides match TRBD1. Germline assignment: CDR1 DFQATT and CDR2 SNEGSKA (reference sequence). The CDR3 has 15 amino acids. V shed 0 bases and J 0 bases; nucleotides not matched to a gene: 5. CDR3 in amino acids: CSARDLQGTSYEQYF. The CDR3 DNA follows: TGCAGTGCTAGAGATCTACAGGGGACCTCCTACGAGCAGTACTTC.

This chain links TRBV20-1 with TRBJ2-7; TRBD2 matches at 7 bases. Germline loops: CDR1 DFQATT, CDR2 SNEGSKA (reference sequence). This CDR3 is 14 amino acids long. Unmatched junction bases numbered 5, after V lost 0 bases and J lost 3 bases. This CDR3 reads CSARDRGRIYEQYF. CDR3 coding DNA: TGCAGTGCTAGAGATCGCGGGAGAATCTACGAGCAGTACTTC.

CDR3 coding DNA: TGTGCCAGCAGCCCCGAGATGGACAGGGCAAACACTGAAGCTTTCTTT. This sequence encodes CASSPEMDRANTEAFF. This sequence joins TRBV5-4 and TRBJ1-1; the match to TRBD1 covers 8 bases. Germline trimming cut 4 bases from V and 2 bases from J; bases unmatched to any gene: 10. The germline V gene encodes CDR1 SGHNT and CDR2 YYREEE (reference sequence). This CDR3 has 16 amino acids. Based on the CDR3 plus reference TRBV5-4 and TRBJ1-1, the full variable domain is ETGVTQSPTHLIKTRGQQVTLRCSSQSGHNTVSWYQQALGQGPQFIFQYYREEENGRGNFPPRFSGLQFPNYSSELNVNALELDDSALYLCASSPEMDRANTEAFFGQGTRLTVV.

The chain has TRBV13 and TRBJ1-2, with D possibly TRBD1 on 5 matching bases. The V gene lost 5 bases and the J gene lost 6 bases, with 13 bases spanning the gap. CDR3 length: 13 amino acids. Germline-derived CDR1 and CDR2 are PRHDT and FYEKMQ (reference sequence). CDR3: CASSGAGADGYTF. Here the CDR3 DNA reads TGTGCCAGCAGCGGGGCCGGGGCCGATGGCTACACCTTC.

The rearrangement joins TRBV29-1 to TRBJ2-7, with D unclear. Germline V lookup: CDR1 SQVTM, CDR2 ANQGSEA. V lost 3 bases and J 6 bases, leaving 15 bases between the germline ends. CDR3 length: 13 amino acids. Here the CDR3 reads CSVDLSGSGEQYF. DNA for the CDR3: TGCAGCGTTGACCTCTCTGGCTCAGGCGAGCAGTACTTC.

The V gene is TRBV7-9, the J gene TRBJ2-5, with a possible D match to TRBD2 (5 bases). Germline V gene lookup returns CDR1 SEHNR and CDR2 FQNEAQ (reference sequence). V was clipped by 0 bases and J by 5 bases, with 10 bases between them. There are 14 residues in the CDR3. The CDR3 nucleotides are TGTGCCAGCAGCTTAGCGCGAGGGTTCGAGACCCAGTACTTC. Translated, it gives CASSLARGFETQYF.

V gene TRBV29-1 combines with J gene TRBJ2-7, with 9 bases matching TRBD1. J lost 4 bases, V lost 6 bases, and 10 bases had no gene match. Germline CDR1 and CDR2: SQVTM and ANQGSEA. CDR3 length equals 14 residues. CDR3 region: CSVRIRDRAYEQYF. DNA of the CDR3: TGCAGCGTGCGGATCCGGGACAGGGCATACGAGCAGTACTTC.

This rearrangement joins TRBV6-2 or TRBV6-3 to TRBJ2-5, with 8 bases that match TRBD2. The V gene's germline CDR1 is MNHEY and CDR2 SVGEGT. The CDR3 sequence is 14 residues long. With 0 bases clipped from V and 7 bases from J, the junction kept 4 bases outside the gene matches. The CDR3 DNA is TGTGCCAGCAGTTACTCAACGGGAGGGAGGACCCAGTACTTC. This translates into CASSYSTGGRTQYF.

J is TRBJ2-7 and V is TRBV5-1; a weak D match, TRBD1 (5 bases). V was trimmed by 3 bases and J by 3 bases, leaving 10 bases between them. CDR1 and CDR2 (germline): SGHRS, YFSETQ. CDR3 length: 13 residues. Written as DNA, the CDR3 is TGCGCCAGCAGCTATCCAGGGCACTACGAGCAGTACTTC. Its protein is CASSYPGHYEQYF.

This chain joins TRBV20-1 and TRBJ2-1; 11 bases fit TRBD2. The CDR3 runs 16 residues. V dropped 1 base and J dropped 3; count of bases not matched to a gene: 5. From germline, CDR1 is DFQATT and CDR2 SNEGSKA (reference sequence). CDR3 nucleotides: TGCAGTGCTAGAGTGGCTAGCGGGAGGAACTACAATGAGCAGTTCTTC. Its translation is CSARVASGRNYNEQFF.

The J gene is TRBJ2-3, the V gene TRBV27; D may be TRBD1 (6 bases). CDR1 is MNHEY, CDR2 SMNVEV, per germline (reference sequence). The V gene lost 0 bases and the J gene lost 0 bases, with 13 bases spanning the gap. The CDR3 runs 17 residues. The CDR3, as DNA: TGTGCCAGCAGTTTATCGACAGGTGCTCTTAGCACAGATACGCAGTATTTT. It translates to CASSLSTGALSTDTQYF.

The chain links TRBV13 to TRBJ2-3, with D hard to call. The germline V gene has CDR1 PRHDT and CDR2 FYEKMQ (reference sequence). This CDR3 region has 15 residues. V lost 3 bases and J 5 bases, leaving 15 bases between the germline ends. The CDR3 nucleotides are TGTGCCAGCAGCTTCTCCTTAGTGGTCCAAGATACGCAGTATTTT. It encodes CASSFSLVVQDTQYF.

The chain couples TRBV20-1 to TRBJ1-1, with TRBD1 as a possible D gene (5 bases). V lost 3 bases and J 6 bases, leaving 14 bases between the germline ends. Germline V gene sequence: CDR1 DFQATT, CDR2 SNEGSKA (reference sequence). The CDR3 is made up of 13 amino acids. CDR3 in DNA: TGCAGTGCTAGCAGTTCATGGGGCCCTGAAGCTTTCTTT. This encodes CSASSSWGPEAFF.

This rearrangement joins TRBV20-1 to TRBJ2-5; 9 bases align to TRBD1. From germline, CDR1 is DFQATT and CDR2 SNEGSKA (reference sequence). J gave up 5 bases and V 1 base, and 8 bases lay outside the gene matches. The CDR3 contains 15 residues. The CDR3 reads CSARGYRGQGETQYF. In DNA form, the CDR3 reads TGCAGTGCTAGAGGCTACAGGGGGCAGGGTGAGACCCAGTACTTC.

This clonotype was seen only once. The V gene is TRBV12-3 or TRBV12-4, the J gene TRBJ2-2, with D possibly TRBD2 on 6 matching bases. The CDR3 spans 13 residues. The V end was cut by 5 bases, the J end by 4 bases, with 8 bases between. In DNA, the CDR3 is TGTGCCAGCAGTGGCGGGGCCACCGGGGAGCTGTTTTTT. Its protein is CASSGGATGELFF.

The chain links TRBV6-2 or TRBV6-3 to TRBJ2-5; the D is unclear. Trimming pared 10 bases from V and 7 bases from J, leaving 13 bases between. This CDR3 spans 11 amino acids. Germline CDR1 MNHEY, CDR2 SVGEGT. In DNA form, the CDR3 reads TGTGCCACCCTTGGCGCTACGACCCAGTACTTC. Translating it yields CATLGATTQYF.

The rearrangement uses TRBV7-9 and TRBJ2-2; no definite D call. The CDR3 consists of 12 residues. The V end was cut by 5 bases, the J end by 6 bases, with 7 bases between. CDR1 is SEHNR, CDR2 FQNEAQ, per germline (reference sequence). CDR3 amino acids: CASSEGPGELFF. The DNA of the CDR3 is TGTGCCAGCAGCGAAGGTCCCGGGGAGCTGTTTTTT.

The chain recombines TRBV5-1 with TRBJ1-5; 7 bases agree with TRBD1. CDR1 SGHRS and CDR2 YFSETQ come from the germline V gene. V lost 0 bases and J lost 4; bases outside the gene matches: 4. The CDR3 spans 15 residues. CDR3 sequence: CASSLDGTENQPQHF. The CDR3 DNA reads TGCGCCAGCAGCTTGGATGGGACAGAGAATCAGCCCCAGCATTTT. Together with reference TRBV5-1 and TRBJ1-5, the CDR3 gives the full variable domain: KAGVTQTPRYLIKTRGQQVTLSCSPISGHRSVSWYQQTPGQGLQFLFEYFSETQRNKGNFPGRFSGRQFSNSRSEMNVSTLELGDSALYLCASSLDGTENQPQHFGDGTRLSIL.

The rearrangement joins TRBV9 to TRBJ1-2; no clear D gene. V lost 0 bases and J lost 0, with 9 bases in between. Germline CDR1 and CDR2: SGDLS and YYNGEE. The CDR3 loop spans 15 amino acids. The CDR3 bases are TGTGCCAGCAGCGTAGAGGGCAGTCCTAACTATGGCTACACCTTC. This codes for CASSVEGSPNYGYTF.

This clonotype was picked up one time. CDR3 DNA: TGTGCCAGCAGCTTAGTCGGTGCTAGCACAGATACGCAGTATTTT. As protein: CASSLVGASTDTQYF. The chain has TRBV7-2 and TRBJ2-3; unclear D gene. This CDR3 contains 15 residues. Trimming took off 1 base at V and 0 bases at J, with 8 bases between the two ends. The germline CDR1 and CDR2 sequences are SGHTA and FQGNSA. Looking up the rest from reference TRBV7-2 and TRBJ2-3 gives the full variable domain: GAGVSQSPSNKVTEKGKDVELRCDPISGHTALYWYRQSLGQGLEFLIYFQGNSAPDKSGLPSDRFSAERTGGSVSTLTIQRTQQEDSAVYLCASSLVGASTDTQYFGPGTRLTVL.

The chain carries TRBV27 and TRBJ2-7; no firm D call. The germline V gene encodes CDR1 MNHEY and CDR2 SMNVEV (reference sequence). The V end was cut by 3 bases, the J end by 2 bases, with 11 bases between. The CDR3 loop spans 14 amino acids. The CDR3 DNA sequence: TGTGCCAGCAGTTTCCGCCCCCCGCCCTACGAGCAGTACTTC. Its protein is CASSFRPPPYEQYF.

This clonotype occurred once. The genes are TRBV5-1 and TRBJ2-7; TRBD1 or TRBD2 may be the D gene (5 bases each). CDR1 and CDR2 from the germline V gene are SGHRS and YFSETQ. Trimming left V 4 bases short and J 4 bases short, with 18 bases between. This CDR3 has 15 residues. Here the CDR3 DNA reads TGCGCCAGCAGCGAGGGGCTGGGTAGAACGTACGAGCAGTACTTC. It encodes CASSEGLGRTYEQYF.

The CDR3 DNA follows: TGCAGCGCCGTATCGGGAGGGGGGAACACTGAAGCTTTCTTT. It translates to CSAVSGGGNTEAFF. The gene calls are TRBV29-1 and TRBJ1-1, with D possibly TRBD1 on 6 matching bases. V was shortened by 7 bases and J by 1 base, with 16 bases between the two germline ends. This CDR3 is 14 amino acids long. CDR1 is SQVTM and CDR2 is ANQGSEA in the germline V gene.

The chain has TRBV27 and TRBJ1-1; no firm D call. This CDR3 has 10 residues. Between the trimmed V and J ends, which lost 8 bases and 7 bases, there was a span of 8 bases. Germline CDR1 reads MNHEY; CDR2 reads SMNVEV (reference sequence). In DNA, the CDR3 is TGTGCCAGCGGCATAGGTGAAGCTTTCTTT. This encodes CASGIGEAFF.

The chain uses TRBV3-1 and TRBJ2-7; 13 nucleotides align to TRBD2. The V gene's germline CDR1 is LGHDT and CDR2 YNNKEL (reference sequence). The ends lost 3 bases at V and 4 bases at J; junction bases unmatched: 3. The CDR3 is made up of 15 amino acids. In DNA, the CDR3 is TGTGCCAGCAGCCACGGGACTAGCGGGGTATACGAGCAGTACTTC. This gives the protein CASSHGTSGVYEQYF.

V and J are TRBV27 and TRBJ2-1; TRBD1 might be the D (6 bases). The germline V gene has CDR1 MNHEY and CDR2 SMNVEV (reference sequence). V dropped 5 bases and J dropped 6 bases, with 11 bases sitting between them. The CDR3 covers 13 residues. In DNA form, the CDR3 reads TGTGCCAGCAGTCTAGGGGGTCCCAATGAGCAGTTCTTC. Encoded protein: CASSLGGPNEQFF.

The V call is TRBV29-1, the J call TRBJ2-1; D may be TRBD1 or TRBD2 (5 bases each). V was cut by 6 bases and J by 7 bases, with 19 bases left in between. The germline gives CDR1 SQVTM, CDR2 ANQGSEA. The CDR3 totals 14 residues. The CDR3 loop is CSVYILGRGNEQFF. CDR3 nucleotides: TGCAGCGTGTACATACTGGGACGAGGAAATGAGCAGTTCTTC.

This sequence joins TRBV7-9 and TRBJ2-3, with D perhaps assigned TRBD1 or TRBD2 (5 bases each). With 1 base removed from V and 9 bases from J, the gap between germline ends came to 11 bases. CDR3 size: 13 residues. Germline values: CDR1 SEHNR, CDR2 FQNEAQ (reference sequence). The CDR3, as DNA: TGTGCCAGCAGCTTAGGAGGGGACGGCACGCAGTATTTT. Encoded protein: CASSLGGDGTQYF.

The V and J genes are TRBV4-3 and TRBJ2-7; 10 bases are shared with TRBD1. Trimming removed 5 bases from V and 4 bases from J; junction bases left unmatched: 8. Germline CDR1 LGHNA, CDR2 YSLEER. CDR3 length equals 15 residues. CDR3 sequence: CASSYGTGENYEQYF. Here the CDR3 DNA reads TGCGCCAGCAGCTATGGGACAGGGGAGAATTACGAGCAGTACTTC.

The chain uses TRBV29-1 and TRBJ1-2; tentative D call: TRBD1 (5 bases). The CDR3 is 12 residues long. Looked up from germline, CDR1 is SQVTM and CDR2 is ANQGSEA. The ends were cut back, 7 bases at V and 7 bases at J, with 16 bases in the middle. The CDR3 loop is CSDAAGDGGYTF. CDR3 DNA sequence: TGCAGCGACGCAGCGGGGGATGGTGGCTACACCTTC.

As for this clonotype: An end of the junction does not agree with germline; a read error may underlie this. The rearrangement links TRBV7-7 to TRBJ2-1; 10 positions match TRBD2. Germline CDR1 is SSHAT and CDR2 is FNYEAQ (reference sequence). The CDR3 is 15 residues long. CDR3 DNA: TGTGCTAGCAGCCCGGGACTAGCGTCACAAAATGAGCAGTTCTTC. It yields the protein CASSPGLASQNEQFF.